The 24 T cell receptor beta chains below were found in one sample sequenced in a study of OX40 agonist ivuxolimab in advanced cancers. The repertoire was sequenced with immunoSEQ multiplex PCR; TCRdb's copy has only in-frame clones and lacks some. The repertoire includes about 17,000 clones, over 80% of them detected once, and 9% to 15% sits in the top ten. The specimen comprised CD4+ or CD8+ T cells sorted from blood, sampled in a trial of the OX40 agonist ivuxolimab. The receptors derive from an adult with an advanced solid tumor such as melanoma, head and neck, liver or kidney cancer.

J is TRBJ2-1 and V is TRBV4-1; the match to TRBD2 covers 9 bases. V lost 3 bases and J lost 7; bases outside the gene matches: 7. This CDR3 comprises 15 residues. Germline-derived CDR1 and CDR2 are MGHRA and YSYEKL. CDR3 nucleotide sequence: TGCGCCAGCAGCCAGGCCAGCGGGAGGAGGAATGAGCAGTTCTTC. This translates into CASSQASGRRNEQFF.

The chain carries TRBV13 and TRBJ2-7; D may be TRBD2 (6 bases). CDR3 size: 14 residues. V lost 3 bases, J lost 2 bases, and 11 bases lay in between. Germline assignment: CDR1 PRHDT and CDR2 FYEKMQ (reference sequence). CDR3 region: CASSLGGSTYEQYF. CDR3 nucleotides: TGTGCCAGCAGCTTGGGAGGATCCACCTACGAGCAGTACTTC.

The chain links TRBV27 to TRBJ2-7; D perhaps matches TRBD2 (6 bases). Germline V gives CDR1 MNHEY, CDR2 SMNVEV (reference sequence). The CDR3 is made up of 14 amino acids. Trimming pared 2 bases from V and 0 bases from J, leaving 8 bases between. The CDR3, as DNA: TGTGCCAGCAGTTTAGTGGGACTCTCCTACGAGCAGTACTTC. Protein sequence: CASSLVGLSYEQYF.

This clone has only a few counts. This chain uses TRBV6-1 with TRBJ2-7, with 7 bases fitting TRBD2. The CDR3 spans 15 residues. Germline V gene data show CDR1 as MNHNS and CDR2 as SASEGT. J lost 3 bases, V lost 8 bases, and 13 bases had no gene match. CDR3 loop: CASRGGSQFYYEQYF. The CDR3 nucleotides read TGTGCCAGCCGGGGCGGGAGTCAGTTCTACTACGAGCAGTACTTC.

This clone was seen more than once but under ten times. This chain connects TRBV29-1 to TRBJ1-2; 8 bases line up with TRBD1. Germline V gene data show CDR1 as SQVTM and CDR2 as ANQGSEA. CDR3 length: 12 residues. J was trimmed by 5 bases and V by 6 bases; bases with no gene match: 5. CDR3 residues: CSVPGGDYGYTF. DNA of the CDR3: TGCAGCGTACCAGGGGGCGATTATGGCTACACCTTC.

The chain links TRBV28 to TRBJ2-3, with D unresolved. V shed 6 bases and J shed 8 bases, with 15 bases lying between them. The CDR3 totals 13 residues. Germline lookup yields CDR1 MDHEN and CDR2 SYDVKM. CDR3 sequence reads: CASSPASWGTQYF. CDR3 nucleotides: TGTGCCAGCAGCCCAGCGAGCTGGGGTACGCAGTATTTT. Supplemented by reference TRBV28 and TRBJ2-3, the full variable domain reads DVKVTQSSRYLVKRTGEKVFLECVQDMDHENMFWYRQDPGLGLRLIYFSYDVKMKEKGDIPEGYSVSREKKERFSLILESASTNQTSMYLCASSPASWGTQYFGPGTRLTVL.

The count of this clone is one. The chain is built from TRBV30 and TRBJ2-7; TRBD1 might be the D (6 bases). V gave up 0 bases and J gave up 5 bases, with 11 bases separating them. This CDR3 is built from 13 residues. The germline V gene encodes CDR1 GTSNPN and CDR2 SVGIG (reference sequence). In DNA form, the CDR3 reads TGTGCCTGGAGTGTACTGACAGGCAACGAGCAGTACTTC. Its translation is CAWSVLTGNEQYF.

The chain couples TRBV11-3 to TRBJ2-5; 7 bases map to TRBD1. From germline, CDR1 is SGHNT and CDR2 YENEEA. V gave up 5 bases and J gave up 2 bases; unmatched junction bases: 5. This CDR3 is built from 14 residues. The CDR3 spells CASSPRDSQETQYF. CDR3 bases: TGTGCCAGCAGCCCACGGGACAGTCAAGAGACCCAGTACTTC.

CDR3 bases: TGTGCCAGCTCACCCGAGGGCTACGAGCAGTACTTC. Encoded protein: CASSPEGYEQYF. The chain links TRBV18 to TRBJ2-7, with D possibly being TRBD2 (5 bases). Trimming shortened V by 3 bases and J by 3 bases, and 6 bases separated the two germline ends. This CDR3 is 12 amino acids long. CDR1 is KGHSH and CDR2 is LQKENI in the germline V gene.

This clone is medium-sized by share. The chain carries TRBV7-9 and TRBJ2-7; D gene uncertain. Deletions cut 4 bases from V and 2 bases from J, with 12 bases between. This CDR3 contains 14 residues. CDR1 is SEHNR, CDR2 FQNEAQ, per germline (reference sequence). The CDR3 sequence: CASSSETAPYEQYF. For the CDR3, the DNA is TGTGCCAGCAGCTCAGAGACCGCCCCCTACGAGCAGTACTTC.

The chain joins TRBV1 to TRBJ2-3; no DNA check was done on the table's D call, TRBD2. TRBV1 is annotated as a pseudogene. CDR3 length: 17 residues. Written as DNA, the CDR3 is TGCACCAGCAGCCAAGATAGGCGGGAGGGAGGCATGACTACGCAGTATTTT. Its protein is CTSSQDRREGGMTTQYF.

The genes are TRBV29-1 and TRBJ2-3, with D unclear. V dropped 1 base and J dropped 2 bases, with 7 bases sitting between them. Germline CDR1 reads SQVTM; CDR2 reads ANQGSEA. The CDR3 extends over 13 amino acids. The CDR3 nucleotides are TGCAGCGTTGAAGGTCCGGACACAGATACGCAGTATTTT. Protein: CSVEGPDTDTQYF.

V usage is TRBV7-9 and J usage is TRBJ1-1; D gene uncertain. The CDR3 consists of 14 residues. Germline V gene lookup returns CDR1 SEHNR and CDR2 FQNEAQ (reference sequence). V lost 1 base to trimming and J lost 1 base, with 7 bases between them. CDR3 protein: CASSLEAGNTEAFF. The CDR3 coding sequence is TGTGCCAGCAGCTTAGAAGCAGGGAACACTGAAGCTTTCTTT.

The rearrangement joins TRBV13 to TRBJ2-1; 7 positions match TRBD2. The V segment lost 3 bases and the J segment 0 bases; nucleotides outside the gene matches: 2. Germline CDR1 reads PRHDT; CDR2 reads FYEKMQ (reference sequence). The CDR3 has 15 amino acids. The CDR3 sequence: CASSFGGSSYNEQFF. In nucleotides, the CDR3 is TGTGCCAGCAGCTTCGGGGGGAGCTCCTACAATGAGCAGTTCTTC.

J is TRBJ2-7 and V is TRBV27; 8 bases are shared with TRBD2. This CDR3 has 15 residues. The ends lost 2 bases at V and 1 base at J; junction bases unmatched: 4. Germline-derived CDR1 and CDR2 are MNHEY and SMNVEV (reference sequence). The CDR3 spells CASSLSGSHSYEQYF. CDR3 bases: TGTGCCAGCAGTTTAAGCGGGAGCCATTCCTACGAGCAGTACTTC.

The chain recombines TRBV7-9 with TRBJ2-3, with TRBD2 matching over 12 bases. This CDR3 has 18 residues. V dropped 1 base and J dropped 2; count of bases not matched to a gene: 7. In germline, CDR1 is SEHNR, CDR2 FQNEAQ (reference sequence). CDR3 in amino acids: CASSLGPGLAGPTDTQYF. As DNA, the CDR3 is TGTGCCAGCAGCTTAGGCCCCGGACTAGCGGGGCCCACAGATACGCAGTATTTT.

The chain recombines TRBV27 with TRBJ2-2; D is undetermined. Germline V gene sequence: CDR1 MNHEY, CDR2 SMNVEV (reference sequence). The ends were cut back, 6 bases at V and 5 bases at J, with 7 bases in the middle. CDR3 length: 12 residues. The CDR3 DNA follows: TGTGCCAGCAGGGGTTGGACCGGGGAGCTGTTTTTT. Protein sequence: CASRGWTGELFF.

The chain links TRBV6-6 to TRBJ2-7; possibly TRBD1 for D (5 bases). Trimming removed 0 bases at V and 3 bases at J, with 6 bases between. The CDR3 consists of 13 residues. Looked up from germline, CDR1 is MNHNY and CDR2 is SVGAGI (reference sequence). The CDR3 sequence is CASSYSQGYEQYF. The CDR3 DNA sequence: TGTGCCAGCAGTTACTCCCAGGGCTACGAGCAGTACTTC.

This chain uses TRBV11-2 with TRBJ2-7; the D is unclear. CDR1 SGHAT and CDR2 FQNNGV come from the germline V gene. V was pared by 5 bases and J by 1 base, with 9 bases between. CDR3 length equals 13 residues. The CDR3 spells CASSHSVSYEQYF. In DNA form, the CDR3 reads TGTGCCAGCAGCCACTCCGTTTCCTACGAGCAGTACTTC.

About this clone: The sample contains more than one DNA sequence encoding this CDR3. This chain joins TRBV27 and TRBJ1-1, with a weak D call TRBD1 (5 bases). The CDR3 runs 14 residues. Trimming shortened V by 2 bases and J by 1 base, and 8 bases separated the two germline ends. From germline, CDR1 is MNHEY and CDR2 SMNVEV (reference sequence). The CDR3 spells CASSLQGGNTEAFF. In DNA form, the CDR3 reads TGTGCCAGCAGTTTACAGGGTGGGAACACTGAAGCTTTCTTT.

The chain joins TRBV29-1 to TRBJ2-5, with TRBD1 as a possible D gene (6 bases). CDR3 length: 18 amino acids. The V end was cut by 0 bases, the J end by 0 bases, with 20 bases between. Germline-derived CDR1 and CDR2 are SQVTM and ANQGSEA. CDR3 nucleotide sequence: TGCAGCGTTGAAGAGGGCGTCTTTTCCCAGGGGTACCAAGAGACCCAGTACTTC. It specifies CSVEEGVFSQGYQETQYF. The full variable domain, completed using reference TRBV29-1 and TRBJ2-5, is SAVISQKPSRDICQRGTSLTIQCQVDSQVTMMFWYRQQPGQSLTLIATANQGSEATYESGFVIDKFPISRPNLTFSTLTVSNMSPEDSSIYLCSVEEGVFSQGYQETQYFGPGTRLLVL.

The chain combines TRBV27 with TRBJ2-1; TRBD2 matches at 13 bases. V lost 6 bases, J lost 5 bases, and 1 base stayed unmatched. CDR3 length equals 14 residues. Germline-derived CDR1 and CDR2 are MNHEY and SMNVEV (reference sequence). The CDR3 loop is CASRLAGGNNEQFF. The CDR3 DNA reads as TGTGCCAGCAGACTAGCGGGAGGGAACAATGAGCAGTTCTTC.

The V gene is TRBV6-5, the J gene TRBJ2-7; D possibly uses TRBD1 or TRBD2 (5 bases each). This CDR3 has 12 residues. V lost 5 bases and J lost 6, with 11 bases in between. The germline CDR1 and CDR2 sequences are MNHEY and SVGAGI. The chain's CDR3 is CASSPQGVEQYF. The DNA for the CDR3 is TGTGCCAGCAGTCCCCAGGGAGTCGAGCAGTACTTC.

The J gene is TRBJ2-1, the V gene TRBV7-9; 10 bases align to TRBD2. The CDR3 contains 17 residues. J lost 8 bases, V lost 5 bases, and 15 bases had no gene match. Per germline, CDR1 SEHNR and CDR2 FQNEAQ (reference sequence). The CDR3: CASSLSGASGRSDEQFF. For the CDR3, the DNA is TGTGCCAGCAGCCTCTCGGGGGCTAGCGGGAGAAGCGATGAGCAGTTCTTC. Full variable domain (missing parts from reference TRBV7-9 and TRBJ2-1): DTGVSQNPRHKITKRGQNVTFRCDPISEHNRLYWYRQTLGQGPEFLTYFQNEAQLEKSRLLSDRFSAERPKGSFSTLEIQRTEQGDSAMYLCASSLSGASGRSDEQFFGPGTRLTVL.